This section outlines one T cell receptor (beta chain) sequence together with its context. No DNA is shown, since the ends of the CDR3 on it are uncertain; the CDR3 is the one TCRdb lists. The record originates from a study of blood T cell repertoires in COVID-19. As for the study in general: Italy, Spain and the United States were the sources of the convalescent and acute COVID-19 samples. The cDNA or gDNA used as material had been derived from T cells, B-cell-depleted T cells, or PBMCs.

Seattle cases were enrolled at active infection and followed longitudinally. The CDR3 region is 18 residues in length, termini included. CDR1 SGHRS and CDR2 YFSETQ come from the germline V gene. Study processing details: Using reference gene primer amplification, nucleated cell counts were estimated. TCRdb's copy holds only in-frame clones and misses some; the assay was immunoSEQ multiplex PCR. The V and J calls and clone size were taken over from that table, and D and trimming were inferred from the DNA. The sample yields around 100,000 clones, about 85% seen once. This sequence joins TRBV5-1 and TRBJ1-3; the table's D call of TRBD1 was not tested on the DNA. Sequenced input: peripheral blood. The TCR comes from a woman in her sixties with COVID-19, enrolled during active disease. This CDR3 is CASSLFSGQGQIGNTIYF.